This T cell receptor beta chain was sequenced in a study of T-cell memory formation after mild COVID-19. MiXCR, applied by TCRdb to the 5' RACE reads, yields one record per CDR3 protein. Of 250,000 or so distinct CDR3 sequences in the sample, more than 15% are singletons; the top ten hold 23%. This clonotype was seen only a few times. Its specificity is unknown. Study-level points and caveats: Still unconfirmed is whether the second-wave clones peaking on day 37 recognized SARS-CoV-2.

The CDR3 extends over 12 amino acids. Trimming left V 8 bases short and J 7 bases short, with 11 bases between. Germline V gives CDR1 MNHNY, CDR2 SVGAGI (reference sequence). Sequenced sample: PBMCs or a T cell subset sorted from them (not recorded which). The source of this sequence is a young man who had mild COVID-19 (a few samples of this study predate the infection). Cell type and time point are not known. This rearrangement joins TRBV6-6 to TRBJ2-2; either TRBD1 or TRBD2 may fit D (5 bases each). In nucleotides, the CDR3 is TGTGCCAGCCACACAGGAGGCGGGGAGCTGTTTTTT. It specifies CASHTGGGELFF.